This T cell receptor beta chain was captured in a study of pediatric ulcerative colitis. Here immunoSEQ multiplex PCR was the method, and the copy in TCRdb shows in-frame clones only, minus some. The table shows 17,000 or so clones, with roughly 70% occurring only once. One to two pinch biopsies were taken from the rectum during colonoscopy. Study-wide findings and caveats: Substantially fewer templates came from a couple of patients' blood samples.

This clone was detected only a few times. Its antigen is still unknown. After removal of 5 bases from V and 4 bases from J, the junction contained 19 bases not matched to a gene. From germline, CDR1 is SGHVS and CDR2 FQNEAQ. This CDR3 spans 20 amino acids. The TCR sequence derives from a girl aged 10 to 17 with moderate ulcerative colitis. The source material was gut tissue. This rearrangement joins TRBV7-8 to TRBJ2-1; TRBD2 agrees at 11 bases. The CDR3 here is CASSQWQGSSTSGTYNEQFF. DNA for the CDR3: TGTGCCAGCAGCCAATGGCAGGGATCATCGACTAGCGGGACTTACAATGAGCAGTTCTTC.